The rows below give T cell receptor beta chains drawn from one sample of a study of blood T cell repertoires in COVID-19. Sequenced by immunoSEQ multiplex PCR; TCRdb stores in-frame clones only, minus some. The sample carries some 110,000 clones, around 86% recorded once. Sequencing was carried out using peripheral blood. These receptors all come from an older man with acute or convalescent COVID-19. The CDR3 runs from the conserved cysteine through the conserved F or W. Each record gives: clone size, V gene, J gene, CDR3 protein. Clone size is shown for a subset of rows, as once, few, many or a class of expanded clone.

clone_size: NA; v_call: TRBV28; j_call: TRBJ2-1; cdr3_aa: CASSFRGDYSFF
clone_size: few; v_call: TRBV2; j_call: TRBJ1-4; cdr3_aa: CATQPPGLNEKLFF
clone_size: once; v_call: TRBV18; j_call: TRBJ2-6; cdr3_aa: CASSPQGMVGAGANVLTF
clone_size: NA; v_call: TRBV5-1; j_call: TRBJ2-1; cdr3_aa: CASSFAGATSYNEQFF
clone_size: NA; v_call: TRBV28; j_call: TRBJ1-6; cdr3_aa: CASSFRSNSPLHF
clone_size: few; v_call: TRBV12-5; j_call: TRBJ2-3; cdr3_aa: CASGLDLSSTREPRTDTQYF
clone_size: NA; v_call: TRBV2; j_call: TRBJ2-1; cdr3_aa: CASSPLGTGGAALF
clone_size: medium-sized; v_call: TRBV28; j_call: TRBJ1-1; cdr3_aa: CASSLRWTGQGTEAFF
clone_size: NA; v_call: TRBV6-5; j_call: TRBJ2-7; cdr3_aa: CASNPGPSYEQYF
clone_size: many; v_call: TRBV7-3; j_call: TRBJ2-7; cdr3_aa: CASSLAPELPYEQYF
clone_size: few; v_call: TRBV5-1; j_call: TRBJ2-2; cdr3_aa: CASSSTDRYTGELFF
clone_size: NA; v_call: TRBV5-1; j_call: TRBJ1-2; cdr3_aa: CASSLGQGTNYGYTF
clone_size: NA; v_call: TRBV30; j_call: TRBJ1-5; cdr3_aa: CAWSVAHNQPQHF
clone_size: once; v_call: TRBV7-2; j_call: TRBJ1-1; cdr3_aa: CASSLFTGAREAEAFF
clone_size: NA; v_call: TRBV6-5; j_call: TRBJ2-5; cdr3_aa: CASSDVGRGDRKQYF
clone_size: NA; v_call: TRBV19; j_call: TRBJ1-3; cdr3_aa: CASSRRRDFGPGNTIYF
clone_size: NA; v_call: TRBV29-1; j_call: TRBJ1-1; cdr3_aa: CSVVGQTVGYSEAFF
clone_size: NA; v_call: TRBV28; j_call: TRBJ2-7; cdr3_aa: CASSVPQGREQYF
clone_size: NA; v_call: TRBV9; j_call: TRBJ1-6; cdr3_aa: CASSLRGRTENSPLHF
clone_size: once; v_call: TRBV2; j_call: TRBJ2-5; cdr3_aa: CASSGYPGTQYF
clone_size: once; v_call: TRBV6-1; j_call: TRBJ2-1; cdr3_aa: CASSEQGLGYNEQFF
clone_size: NA; v_call: TRBV25-1; j_call: TRBJ1-6; cdr3_aa: CASSEPRGNINSPLHF
clone_size: once; v_call: TRBV19; j_call: TRBJ2-7; cdr3_aa: CASSIGRSYEQYF
clone_size: NA; v_call: TRBV7-9; j_call: TRBJ1-1; cdr3_aa: CASSPKDRLNTEAFF
clone_size: NA; v_call: TRBV19; j_call: TRBJ1-4; cdr3_aa: CASSIGFGKLFF
clone_size: NA; v_call: TRBV6-5; j_call: TRBJ2-5; cdr3_aa: CASTWGQLQETQYF
clone_size: NA; v_call: TRBV3-1/TRBV3-2; j_call: TRBJ1-4; cdr3_aa: CASSQGGQGARSEKLFF
clone_size: NA; v_call: TRBV11-2; j_call: TRBJ2-4; cdr3_aa: CASSSRLVKNIQYF
clone_size: NA; v_call: TRBV12-3/TRBV12-4; j_call: TRBJ1-2; cdr3_aa: CASSLSGGYGYTF
clone_size: NA; v_call: TRBV10-1; j_call: TRBJ2-3; cdr3_aa: CASSATGGVGADTQYF
clone_size: NA; v_call: TRBV28; j_call: TRBJ2-3; cdr3_aa: CASSLAGGPAATQYF
clone_size: NA; v_call: TRBV10-3; j_call: TRBJ1-4; cdr3_aa: CAISPGQNSRGTNEKLFF
clone_size: NA; v_call: TRBV6-5; j_call: TRBJ2-5; cdr3_aa: CASTGGWQEETQYF
clone_size: NA; v_call: TRBV12-3/TRBV12-4; j_call: TRBJ2-4; cdr3_aa: CASSLALYIQYF
clone_size: NA; v_call: TRBV3-1/TRBV3-2; j_call: TRBJ2-7; cdr3_aa: CASSTRDRAYEQYF
clone_size: NA; v_call: TRBV10-3; j_call: TRBJ2-2; cdr3_aa: CATLPGGTNTGELFF
clone_size: NA; v_call: TRBV7-9; j_call: TRBJ1-1; cdr3_aa: CASSFSRQGASEAFF
clone_size: NA; v_call: TRBV7-8; j_call: TRBJ2-3; cdr3_aa: CASSLAGGGARYAQYF
clone_size: NA; v_call: TRBV3-1/TRBV3-2; j_call: TRBJ1-1; cdr3_aa: CASSPYTGGAEAFF
clone_size: NA; v_call: TRBV18; j_call: TRBJ1-1; cdr3_aa: CASSPGTEKAFF
clone_size: NA; v_call: TRBV19; j_call: TRBJ2-2; cdr3_aa: CASSSGGLAGEHTGELFF
clone_size: NA; v_call: TRBV5-1; j_call: TRBJ2-7; cdr3_aa: CASSQAPGQGPYEQYF
clone_size: NA; v_call: TRBV23-1; j_call: TRBJ1-5; cdr3_aa: CASSQSGRRGRERNQPQHF
clone_size: NA; v_call: TRBV6-5; j_call: TRBJ2-4; cdr3_aa: CASSYGQGNIQYF
clone_size: NA; v_call: TRBV5-1; j_call: TRBJ2-1; cdr3_aa: CASSFFRAGTNNEQFF
clone_size: NA; v_call: TRBV30; j_call: TRBJ2-7; cdr3_aa: CAWSRQDRGSYEQYF
clone_size: NA; v_call: TRBV5-1; j_call: TRBJ2-3; cdr3_aa: CASSLERSTDTQYF
clone_size: NA; v_call: TRBV19; j_call: TRBJ2-7; cdr3_aa: CASSADTSGSSDEQYF
clone_size: NA; v_call: TRBV6-5; j_call: TRBJ1-5; cdr3_aa: CASSPTGYSQPQHF
clone_size: few; v_call: TRBV5-1; j_call: TRBJ2-5; cdr3_aa: CASSSASRGETQYF
clone_size: NA; v_call: TRBV3-1/TRBV3-2; j_call: TRBJ1-4; cdr3_aa: CASSQQGIGREKLFF
clone_size: NA; v_call: TRBV30; j_call: TRBJ2-3; cdr3_aa: CAWSVFSGGRDTQYF
clone_size: NA; v_call: TRBV28; j_call: TRBJ1-5; cdr3_aa: CASSGLQGPQHF
clone_size: NA; v_call: TRBV5-1; j_call: TRBJ2-3; cdr3_aa: CATAQTSGGQVTQYF
clone_size: NA; v_call: TRBV28; j_call: TRBJ2-1; cdr3_aa: CASGSGRGVNEQFF
clone_size: few; v_call: TRBV5-1; j_call: TRBJ2-7; cdr3_aa: CASSRGTGGFTYEQYF
clone_size: once; v_call: TRBV5-5; j_call: TRBJ1-6; cdr3_aa: CASSLGPAGRKDSPLHF